These T cell receptor beta chains were read from a single sample in a study of beta chain features in type 1 diabetes. Sequenced by immunoSEQ multiplex PCR; TCRdb stores in-frame clones only, minus some. This table has 600,000 to 700,000 clones, 12% appearing once. Sequenced: naive CD4+ T cells from blood. These receptors were taken from a man aged 30 to 45 with type 1 diabetes. Each CDR3 is given with its conserved first and last residue. A D gene is named only where the DNA matches it firmly. Not all rows give a size; the values are once, few, many and, for expanded clones, a class.

>TRBJ2-5|TRBV7-8|13|few|NA
CASSSDPQETQYF
TGTGCCAGCAGCTCGGACCCCCAAGAGACCCAGTACTTC
>TRBJ2-3|TRBV19|14|few|NA
CASSIAGGTDTQYF
TGTGCCAGTAGTATAGCGGGTGGCACAGATACGCAGTATTTT
>TRBJ1-1|TRBV27|15|NA|TRBD1
CASSQKQGPNTEAFF
TGTGCCAGCAGTCAAAAACAGGGGCCGAACACTGAAGCTTTCTTT
>TRBJ2-5|TRBV7-9|16|few|NA
CASSLSAGLFQETQYF
TGTGCCAGCAGCTTATCCGCAGGGTTGTTTCAAGAGACCCAGTACTTC
>TRBJ2-5|TRBV29-1|15|few|TRBD1
CSARAGTGAQETQYF
TGCAGCGCACGAGCCGGGACAGGGGCGCAGGAGACCCAGTACTTC
>TRBJ2-1|TRBV18|14|few|TRBD2
CASSPLAGGSEQFF
TGTGCCAGCTCACCCCTAGCGGGGGGCTCTGAGCAGTTCTTC
>TRBJ2-6|TRBV6-5|13|few|NA
CATSRTGANVLTF
TGTGCCACTAGTAGAACTGGGGCCAACGTCCTGACTTTC
>TRBJ1-2|TRBV7-3|13|NA|NA
CASSPRTDGGYTF
TGTGCCAGCAGCCCCCGGACAGACGGTGGCTACACCTTC
>TRBJ1-1|TRBV10-3|14|few|NA
CAISEIQGNTEAFF
TGTGCCATCAGTGAGATACAGGGGAACACTGAAGCTTTCTTT
>TRBJ2-7|TRBV28|13|NA|NA
CASRPRHPYEQYF
TGTGCCAGCAGACCTAGACATCCCTACGAGCAGTACTTC
>TRBJ2-7|TRBV6-5|15|few|NA
CASWVGAGRVYEQYF
TGTGCCAGCTGGGTTGGTGCAGGGCGGGTCTACGAGCAGTACTTC
>TRBJ2-3|TRBV9|18|few|TRBD2
CASSVGIGSGASTDTQYF
TGTGCCAGCAGCGTAGGTATCGGTAGCGGGGCTAGCACAGATACGCAGTATTTT
>TRBJ1-6|TRBV14|15|NA|NA
CASSQAPEFHSPLHF
TGTGCCAGCAGCCAAGCCCCTGAATTCCATTCACCCCTCCACTTT
>TRBJ2-5|TRBV28|14|few|TRBD1
CASLPGQGKETQYF
TGTGCCAGCCTCCCGGGACAGGGGAAAGAGACCCAGTACTTC
>TRBJ1-5|TRBV19|13|few|TRBD1
CASTLRGRQPQHF
TGTGCCAGTACTCTGAGGGGGCGACAGCCCCAGCATTTT
>TRBJ2-1|TRBV28|14|NA|TRBD2
CASRLAGVHNEQFF
TGTGCCAGCAGGCTAGCGGGGGTTCACAATGAGCAGTTCTTC
>TRBJ2-5|TRBV7-9|12|few|NA
CASSASQETQYF
TGTGCCAGCAGCGCGTCTCAAGAGACCCAGTACTTC
>TRBJ1-2|TRBV28|15|NA|NA
CASSSRDFNWRGYTF
TGTGCCAGCAGTTCCCGGGATTTCAACTGGAGGGGCTACACCTTC
>TRBJ2-7|TRBV14|12|few|NA
CASSQGRGYQYF
TGTGCCAGCAGCCAAGGGCGGGGCTATCAGTACTTC
>TRBJ2-1|TRBV6-5|16|NA|TRBD1
CASSYSPDRESNEQFF
TGTGCCAGCAGTTACTCCCCGGACAGGGAGAGCAATGAGCAGTTCTTC
>TRBJ2-3|TRBV2|16|NA|TRBD1
CASSDYPGQATDTQYF
TGTGCCAGCAGTGATTATCCGGGACAGGCCACAGATACGCAGTATTTT
>TRBJ2-4|TRBV9|13|NA|NA
CASSVDGENIQYF
TGTGCCAGCAGCGTAGATGGCGAAAACATTCAGTACTTC
>TRBJ2-5|TRBV11-2|13|few|NA
CASSIDRYRTQYF
TGTGCCAGCAGCATCGACCGCTATCGGACCCAGTACTTC
>TRBJ2-5|TRBV5-1|13|NA|NA
CASSDTRGETQYF
TGCGCCAGCAGCGATACTAGGGGAGAGACCCAGTACTTC
>TRBJ2-3|TRBV28|15|few|TRBD1
CASSRTGDLTDTQYF
TGTGCCAGCAGTCGGACAGGGGACCTCACAGATACGCAGTATTTT
>TRBJ1-4|TRBV14|13|NA|NA
CASSPRVNEKLFF
TGTGCCAGCAGCCCCCGGGTTAATGAAAAACTGTTTTTT
>TRBJ2-4|TRBV10-3|16|few|NA
CAISATSRSSKNIQYF
TGTGCCATCAGTGCCACCAGCCGCTCCTCCAAAAACATTCAGTACTTC
>TRBJ1-4|TRBV2|15|once|NA
CASSEGQGSYEKLFF
TGTGCCAGCAGTGAAGGGCAGGGATCGTATGAAAAACTGTTTTTT
>TRBJ2-7|TRBV7-2|15|NA|NA
CASSQDPSQVYEQYF
TGTGCCAGCAGCCAAGATCCCTCACAGGTCTACGAGCAGTACTTC
>TRBJ2-7|TRBV23-1|19|few|NA
CASSQSWIKKVGVGNWQYF
TGCGCCAGCAGTCAATCATGGATTAAGAAGGTCGGCGTTGGGAACTGGCAGTACTTC
>TRBJ1-2|TRBV10-2|13|NA|NA
CASSEGPALTYTF
TGCGCCAGCAGTGAGGGGCCAGCCTTGACCTACACCTTC
>TRBJ2-6|TRBV2|17|NA|NA
CASRRQRVPSGANVLTF
TGTGCCAGCAGACGACAGCGGGTGCCTTCTGGGGCCAACGTCCTGACTTTC